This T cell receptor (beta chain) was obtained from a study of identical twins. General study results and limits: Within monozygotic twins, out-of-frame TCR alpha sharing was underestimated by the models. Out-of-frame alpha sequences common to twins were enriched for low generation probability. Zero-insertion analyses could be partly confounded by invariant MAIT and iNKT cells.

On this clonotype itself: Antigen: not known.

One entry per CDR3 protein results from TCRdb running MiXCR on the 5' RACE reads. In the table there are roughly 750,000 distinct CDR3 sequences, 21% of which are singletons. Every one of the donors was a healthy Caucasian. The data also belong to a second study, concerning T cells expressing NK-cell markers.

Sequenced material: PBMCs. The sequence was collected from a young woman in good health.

CDR3 residues: CSAREVGGREDEQYF. Here the CDR3 DNA reads TGCAGTGCTAGAGAAGTGGGGGGGAGGGAGGACGAGCAGTACTTC. The rearrangement links TRBV20-1 to TRBJ2-7; 7 nucleotides align to TRBD2. CDR3 length: 15 amino acids. Trimming removed 0 bases from V and 5 bases from J; junction bases left unmatched: 10. Per germline, CDR1 DFQATT and CDR2 SNEGSKA (reference sequence).